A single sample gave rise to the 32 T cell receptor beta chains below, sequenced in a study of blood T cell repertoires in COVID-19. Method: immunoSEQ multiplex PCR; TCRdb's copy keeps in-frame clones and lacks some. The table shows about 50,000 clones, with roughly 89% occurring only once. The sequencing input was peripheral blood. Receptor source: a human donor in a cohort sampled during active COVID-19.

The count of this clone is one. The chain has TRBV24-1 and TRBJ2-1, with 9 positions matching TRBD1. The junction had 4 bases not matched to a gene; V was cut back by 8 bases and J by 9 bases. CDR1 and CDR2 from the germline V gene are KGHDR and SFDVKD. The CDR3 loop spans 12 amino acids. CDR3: CATTDRGGEQFF. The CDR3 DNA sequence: TGTGCCACCACCGACAGGGGGGGTGAGCAGTTCTTC.

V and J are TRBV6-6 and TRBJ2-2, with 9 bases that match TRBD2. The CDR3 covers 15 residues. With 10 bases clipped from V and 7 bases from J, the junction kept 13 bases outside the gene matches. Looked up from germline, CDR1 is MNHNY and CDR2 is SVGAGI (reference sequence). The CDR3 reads CATHGGGAGVGELFF. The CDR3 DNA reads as TGTGCCACCCATGGCGGGGGGGCCGGGGTCGGGGAGCTGTTTTTT.

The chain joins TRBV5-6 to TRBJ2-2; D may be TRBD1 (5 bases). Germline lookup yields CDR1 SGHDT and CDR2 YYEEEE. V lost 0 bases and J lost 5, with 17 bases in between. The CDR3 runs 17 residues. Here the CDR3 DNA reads TGTGCCAGCAGCTTGGAGTACCGTCTCCAGGGAACCGGGGAGCTGTTTTTT. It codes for CASSLEYRLQGTGELFF. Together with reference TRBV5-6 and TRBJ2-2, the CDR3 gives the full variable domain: DAGVTQSPTHLIKTRGQQVTLRCSPKSGHDTVSWYQQALGQGPQFIFQYYEEEERQRGNFPDRFSGHQFPNYSSELNVNALLLGDSALYLCASSLEYRLQGTGELFFGEGSRLTVL.

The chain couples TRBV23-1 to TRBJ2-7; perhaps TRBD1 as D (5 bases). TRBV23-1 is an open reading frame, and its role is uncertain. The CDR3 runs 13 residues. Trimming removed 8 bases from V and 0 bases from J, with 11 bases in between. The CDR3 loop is CASGTGPSYEQYV. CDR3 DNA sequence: TGCGCCAGCGGAACAGGTCCCTCCTACGAGCAGTACGTC.

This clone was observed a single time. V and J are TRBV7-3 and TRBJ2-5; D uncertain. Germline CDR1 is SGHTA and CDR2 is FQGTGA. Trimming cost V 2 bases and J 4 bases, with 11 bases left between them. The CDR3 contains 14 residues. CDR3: CASSLYSSVETQYF. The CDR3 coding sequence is TGTGCCAGCAGCTTATATTCCTCCGTAGAGACCCAGTACTTC.

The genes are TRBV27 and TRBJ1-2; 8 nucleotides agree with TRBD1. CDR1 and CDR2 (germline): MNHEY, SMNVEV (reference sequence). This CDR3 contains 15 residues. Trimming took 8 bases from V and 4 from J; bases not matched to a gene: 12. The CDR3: CASSELWDRRYGYTF. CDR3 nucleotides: TGTGCCAGCTCGGAATTATGGGACAGGCGCTATGGCTACACCTTC.

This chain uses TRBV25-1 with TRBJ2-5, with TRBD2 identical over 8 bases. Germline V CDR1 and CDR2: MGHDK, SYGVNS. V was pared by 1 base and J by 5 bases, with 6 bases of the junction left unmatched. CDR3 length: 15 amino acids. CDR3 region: CASSELSGGAETQYF. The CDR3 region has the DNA TGTGCCAGCAGTGAATTGAGCGGGGGTGCGGAGACCCAGTACTTC.

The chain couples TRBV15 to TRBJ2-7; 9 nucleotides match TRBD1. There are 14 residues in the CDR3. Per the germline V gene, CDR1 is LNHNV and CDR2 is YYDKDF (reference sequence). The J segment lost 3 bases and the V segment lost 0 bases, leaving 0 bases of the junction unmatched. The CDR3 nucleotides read TGTGCCACCAGCAGAGAGGGACAGGGCTACGAGCAGTACTTC. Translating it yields CATSREGQGYEQYF.

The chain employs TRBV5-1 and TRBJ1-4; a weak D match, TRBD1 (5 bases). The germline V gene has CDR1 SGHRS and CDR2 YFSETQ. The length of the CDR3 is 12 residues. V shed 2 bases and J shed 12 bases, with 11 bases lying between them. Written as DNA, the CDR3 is TGCGCCAGCAGCTTTATGGGGGAGGAACTGTTTTTT. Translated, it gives CASSFMGEELFF.

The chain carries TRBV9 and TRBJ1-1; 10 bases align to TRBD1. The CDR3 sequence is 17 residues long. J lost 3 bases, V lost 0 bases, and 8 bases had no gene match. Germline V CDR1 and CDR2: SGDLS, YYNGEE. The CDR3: CASSVAGAGTGDTEAFF. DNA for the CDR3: TGTGCCAGCAGCGTAGCCGGTGCCGGGACAGGGGACACTGAAGCTTTCTTT.

The CDR3 reads CAWRKGLSNTGELFF. CDR3 nucleotide sequence: TGTGCCTGGAGAAAGGGACTCTCGAACACCGGGGAGCTGTTTTTT. The V gene is TRBV30, the J gene TRBJ2-2; possible D gene TRBD2, 6 bases. V shed 3 bases and J shed 0 bases, with 11 bases lying between them. Germline V lookup: CDR1 GTSNPN, CDR2 SVGIG (reference sequence). The CDR3 length is 15 residues. Filled out from reference TRBV30 and TRBJ2-2, the complete variable domain reads SQTIHQWPATLVQPVGSPLSLECTVEGTSNPNLYWYRQAAGRGLQLLFYSVGIGQISSEVPQNLSASRPQDRQFILSSKKLLLSDSGFYLCAWRKGLSNTGELFFGEGSRLTVL.

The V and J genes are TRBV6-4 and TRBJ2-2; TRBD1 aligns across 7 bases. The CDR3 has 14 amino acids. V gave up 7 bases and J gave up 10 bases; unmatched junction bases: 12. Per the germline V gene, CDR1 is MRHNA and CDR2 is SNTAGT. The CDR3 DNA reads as TGTGCCAGCATTACCCCGGGACAGATCAAGGAGCTGTTTTTT. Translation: CASITPGQIKELFF.

CDR3 bases: TGTGCCATCAGTGAGATACAGGGCACTGAAGCTTTCTTT. Encoded protein: CAISEIQGTEAFF. The V call is TRBV10-3, the J call TRBJ1-1; D might be TRBD1 (6 bases). The CDR3 spans 13 residues. Per the germline V gene, CDR1 is ENHRY and CDR2 is SYGVKD. V was trimmed by 2 bases and J by 4 bases, leaving 8 bases between them.

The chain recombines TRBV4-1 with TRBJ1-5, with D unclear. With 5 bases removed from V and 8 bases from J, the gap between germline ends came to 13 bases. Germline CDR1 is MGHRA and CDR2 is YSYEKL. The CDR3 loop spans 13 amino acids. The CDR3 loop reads CASSSYQREPQHF. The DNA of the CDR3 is TGCGCCAGCAGCTCCTATCAGCGGGAGCCCCAGCATTTT.

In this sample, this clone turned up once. The CDR3 nucleotides are TGTGCCAGCAGCCCTACAGGGGCTAACTATGGCTACACCTTC. Translating it yields CASSPTGANYGYTF. V usage is TRBV6-6 and J usage is TRBJ1-2; 7 bases align to TRBD1. The CDR3 has 14 amino acids. J was trimmed by 0 bases and V by 6 bases; bases with no gene match: 4. CDR1 is MNHNY and CDR2 is SVGAGI in the germline V gene (reference sequence).

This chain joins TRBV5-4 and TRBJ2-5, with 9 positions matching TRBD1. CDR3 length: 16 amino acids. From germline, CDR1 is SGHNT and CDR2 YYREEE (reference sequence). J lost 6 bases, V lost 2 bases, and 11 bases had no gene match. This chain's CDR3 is CASSFDPGTGTQTQYF. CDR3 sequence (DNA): TGTGCCAGCAGCTTTGACCCCGGGACAGGGACGCAGACCCAGTACTTC.

As DNA, the CDR3 is TGTGCCAGCAGCCCGCGGACTCCGGACTCTGGAAACACCATATATTTT. Protein product: CASSPRTPDSGNTIYF. This chain uses TRBV7-3 with TRBJ1-3; D is unresolved. Germline CDR1 is SGHTA and CDR2 is FQGTGA. V was trimmed by 5 bases and J by 0 bases, leaving 14 bases between them. The CDR3 extends over 16 amino acids.

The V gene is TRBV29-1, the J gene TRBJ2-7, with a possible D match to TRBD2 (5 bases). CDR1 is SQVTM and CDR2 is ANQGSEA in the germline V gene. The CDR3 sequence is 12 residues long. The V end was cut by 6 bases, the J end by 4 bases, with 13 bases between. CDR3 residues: CSVETTRYEQYF. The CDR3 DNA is TGCAGCGTCGAAACCACTAGGTACGAGCAGTACTTC.

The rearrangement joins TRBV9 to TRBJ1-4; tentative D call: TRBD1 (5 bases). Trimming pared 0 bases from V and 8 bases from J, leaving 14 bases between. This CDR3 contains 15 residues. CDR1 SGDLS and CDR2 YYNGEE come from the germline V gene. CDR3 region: CASSVDDSRSEKLFF. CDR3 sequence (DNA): TGTGCCAGCAGCGTAGATGACAGTCGGTCGGAAAAACTGTTTTTT.

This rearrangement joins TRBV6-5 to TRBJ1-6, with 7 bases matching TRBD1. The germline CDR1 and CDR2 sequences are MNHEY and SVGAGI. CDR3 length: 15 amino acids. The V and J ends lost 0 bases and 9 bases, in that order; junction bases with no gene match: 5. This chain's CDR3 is CASSYSGQPSSPLHF. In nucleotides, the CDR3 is TGTGCCAGCAGTTACTCGGGACAGCCAAGTTCACCCCTCCACTTT.

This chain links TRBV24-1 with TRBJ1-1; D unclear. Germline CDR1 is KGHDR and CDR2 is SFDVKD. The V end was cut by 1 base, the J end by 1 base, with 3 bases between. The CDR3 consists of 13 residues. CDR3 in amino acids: CATSDFGNTEAFF. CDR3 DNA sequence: TGTGCCACCAGTGATTTCGGGAACACTGAAGCTTTCTTT.

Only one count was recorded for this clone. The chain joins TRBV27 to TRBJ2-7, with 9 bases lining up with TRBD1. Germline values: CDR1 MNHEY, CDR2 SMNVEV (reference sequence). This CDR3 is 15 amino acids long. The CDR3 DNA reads TGTGCCAGCAGCCGGGCCGGACAGGGGCTCACCCTTCGACCCGTC. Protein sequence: CASSRAGQGLTLRPV.

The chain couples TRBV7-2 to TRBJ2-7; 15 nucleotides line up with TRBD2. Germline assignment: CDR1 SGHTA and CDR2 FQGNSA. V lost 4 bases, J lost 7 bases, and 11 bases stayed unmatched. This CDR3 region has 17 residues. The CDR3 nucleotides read TGTGCCAGCAGCTCCCGGAACGGACTAGCGGGAGGGGGGGAGCAGTACGTC. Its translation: CASSSRNGLAGGGEQYV.

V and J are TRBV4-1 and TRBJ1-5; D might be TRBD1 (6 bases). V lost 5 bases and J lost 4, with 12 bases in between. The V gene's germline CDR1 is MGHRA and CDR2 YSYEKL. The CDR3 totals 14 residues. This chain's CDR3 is CASSIRGGNQPQHF. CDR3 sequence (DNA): TGCGCCAGCAGCATAAGGGGGGGGAATCAGCCCCAGCATTTT.

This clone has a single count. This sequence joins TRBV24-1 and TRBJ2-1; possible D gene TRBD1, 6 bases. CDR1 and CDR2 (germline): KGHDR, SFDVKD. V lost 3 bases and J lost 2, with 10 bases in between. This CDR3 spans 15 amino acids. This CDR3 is CATSDSGGTYNEQFF. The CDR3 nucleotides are TGTGCCACCAGTGATAGTGGGGGCACCTACAATGAGCAGTTCTTC.

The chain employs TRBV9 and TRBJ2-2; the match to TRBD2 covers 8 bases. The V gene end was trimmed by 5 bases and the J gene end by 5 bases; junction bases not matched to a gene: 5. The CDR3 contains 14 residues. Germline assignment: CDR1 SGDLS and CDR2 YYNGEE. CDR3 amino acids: CASRGLVGTGELFF. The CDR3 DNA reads TGTGCCAGCAGGGGACTAGTGGGGACCGGGGAGCTGTTTTTT.

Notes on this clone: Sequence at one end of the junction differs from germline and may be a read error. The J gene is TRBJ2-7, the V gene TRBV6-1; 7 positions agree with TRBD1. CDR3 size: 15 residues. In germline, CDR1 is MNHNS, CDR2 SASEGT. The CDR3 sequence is CASREGDSRSYEQYF. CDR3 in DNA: TGTGCCAGCAGGGAAGGGGACAGCCGGTCCTACGAGCAGTACTTC.

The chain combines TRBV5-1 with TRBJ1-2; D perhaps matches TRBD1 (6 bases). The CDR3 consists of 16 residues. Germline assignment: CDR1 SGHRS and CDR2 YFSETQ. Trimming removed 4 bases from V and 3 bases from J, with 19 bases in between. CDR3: CASSLAQTGRYYGYTF. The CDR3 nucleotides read TGCGCCAGCAGCCTGGCCCAGACAGGCCGCTACTATGGCTACACCTTC.

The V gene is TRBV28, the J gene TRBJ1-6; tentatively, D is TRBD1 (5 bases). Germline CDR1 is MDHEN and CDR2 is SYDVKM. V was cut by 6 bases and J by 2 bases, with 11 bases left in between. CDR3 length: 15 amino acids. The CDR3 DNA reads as TGTGCCAGCAGCCTCAGGGATACCTATAATTCACCCCTCCACTTT. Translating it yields CASSLRDTYNSPLHF.

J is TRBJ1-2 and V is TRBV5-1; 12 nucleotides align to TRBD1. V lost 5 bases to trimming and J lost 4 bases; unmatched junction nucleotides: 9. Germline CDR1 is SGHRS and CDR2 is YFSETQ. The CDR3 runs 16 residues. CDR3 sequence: CASSQGTGGDAYGYTF. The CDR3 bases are TGCGCCAGCAGTCAGGGGACAGGGGGCGATGCCTATGGCTACACCTTC.

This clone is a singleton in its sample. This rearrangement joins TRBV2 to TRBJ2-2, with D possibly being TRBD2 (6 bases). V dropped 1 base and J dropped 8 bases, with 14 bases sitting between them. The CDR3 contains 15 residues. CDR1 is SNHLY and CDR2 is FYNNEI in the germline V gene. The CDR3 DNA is TGTGCCAGCAGTGAAGAACTCCGGGCGGGGGGGGAGCTGTTTTTT. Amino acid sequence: CASSEELRAGGELFF. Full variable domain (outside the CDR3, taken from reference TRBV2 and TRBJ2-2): EPEVTQTPSHQVTQMGQEVILRCVPISNHLYFYWYRQILGQKVEFLVSFYNNEISEKSEIFDDQFSVERPDGSNFTLKIRSTKLEDSAMYFCASSEELRAGGELFFGEGSRLTVL.

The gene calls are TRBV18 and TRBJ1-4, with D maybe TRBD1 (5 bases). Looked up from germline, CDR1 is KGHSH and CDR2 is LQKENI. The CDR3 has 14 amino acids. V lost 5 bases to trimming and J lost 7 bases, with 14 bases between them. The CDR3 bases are TGTGCCAGCTCAGATGGGGGGAAGGCTGAAAAACTGTTTTTT. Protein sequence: CASSDGGKAEKLFF.